Listed below are T cell receptor beta chains from one sample, sequenced in a study of OX40 agonist ivuxolimab in advanced cancers. The repertoire was sequenced with immunoSEQ multiplex PCR; TCRdb's copy has only in-frame clones and lacks some. The profile covers tens of thousands of clones, with approximately 84% appearing a single time and over 6% taken by the ten largest. The sequenced sample was CD4+ or CD8+ T cells sorted from blood, obtained in a trial of the OX40 agonist ivuxolimab. All receptors come from an adult with an advanced solid tumor such as melanoma, head and neck, liver or kidney cancer. Each CDR3 is given without its conserved first and last residue.

j_call: TRBJ1-6; v_call: TRBV6-6; cdr3_aa: ASSSSTVDSPLH
j_call: TRBJ2-4; v_call: TRBV6-5; cdr3_aa: ASAPAQGLGNIQY
j_call: TRBJ2-3; v_call: TRBV19; cdr3_aa: ASSIKYIGTDTQY
j_call: TRBJ2-7; v_call: TRBV7-8; cdr3_aa: ASSLRTVGYEQY
j_call: TRBJ2-1; v_call: TRBV11-3; cdr3_aa: ASSPQNRDRGLNEQF
j_call: TRBJ1-2; v_call: TRBV11-2; cdr3_aa: ASRAVRQGAGYGYT
j_call: TRBJ1-1; v_call: TRBV27; cdr3_aa: ASSFRVHTEAF
j_call: TRBJ1-1; v_call: TRBV18; cdr3_aa: ASSPPTANTEAF
j_call: TRBJ2-3; v_call: TRBV29-1; cdr3_aa: SVDPGNTDTQY
j_call: TRBJ2-3; v_call: TRBV11-2; cdr3_aa: ASSLGADRATDTQY
j_call: TRBJ1-2; v_call: TRBV18; cdr3_aa: ASSPDPSNYYGYT
j_call: TRBJ2-1; v_call: TRBV4-2; cdr3_aa: ASGTRGFNEQF
j_call: TRBJ1-2; v_call: TRBV28; cdr3_aa: ATLGRDYT
j_call: TRBJ1-5; v_call: TRBV27; cdr3_aa: ASSFAGWQPQH
j_call: TRBJ1-2; v_call: TRBV29-1; cdr3_aa: TTFRTGDGYT
j_call: TRBJ1-2; v_call: TRBV29-1; cdr3_aa: SVDDYGYT
j_call: TRBJ1-1; v_call: TRBV5-1; cdr3_aa: ASSLEGRSEAF
j_call: TRBJ2-2; v_call: TRBV5-4; cdr3_aa: ASSLRDGTGELF
j_call: TRBJ1-4; v_call: TRBV5-4; cdr3_aa: ASSLSGTTNEKLF
j_call: TRBJ2-7; v_call: TRBV7-2; cdr3_aa: ASSLSGDRHEQY
j_call: TRBJ1-2; v_call: TRBV7-2; cdr3_aa: ASSLAPGPNYGYT
j_call: TRBJ1-6; v_call: TRBV2; cdr3_aa: ASKASSSYNSPLH
j_call: TRBJ1-3; v_call: TRBV27; cdr3_aa: ASRKQGLAGNTIY
j_call: TRBJ2-1; v_call: TRBV15; cdr3_aa: ATSRDLPGGTNEQF
j_call: TRBJ2-3; v_call: TRBV7-3; cdr3_aa: ASSLMGTSGRASTDTQY
j_call: TRBJ1-5; v_call: TRBV5-6; cdr3_aa: ASSLGDNQPQH
j_call: TRBJ1-1; v_call: TRBV30; cdr3_aa: AWSVREGYTEAF
j_call: TRBJ2-1; v_call: TRBV9; cdr3_aa: ASSVDGGPANEQF
j_call: TRBJ1-1; v_call: TRBV6-6; cdr3_aa: ASTLDRATF
j_call: TRBJ1-5; v_call: TRBV5-5; cdr3_aa: ASSLRAGQSSNQPQH
j_call: TRBJ2-3; v_call: TRBV7-2; cdr3_aa: ASSLGLAGFSDTQY
j_call: TRBJ2-1; v_call: TRBV4-2; cdr3_aa: ASSQAGRDNEQF
j_call: TRBJ2-3; v_call: TRBV20-1; cdr3_aa: SVPFGDTQY
j_call: TRBJ1-5; v_call: TRBV11-1; cdr3_aa: ASSLGTNQPQH
j_call: TRBJ1-1; v_call: TRBV5-4; cdr3_aa: ASSALLNTEAF
j_call: TRBJ2-7; v_call: TRBV5-4; cdr3_aa: ASSRSGREQY
j_call: TRBJ1-2; v_call: TRBV6-5; cdr3_aa: ASSTGASGGYT
j_call: TRBJ2-7; v_call: TRBV5-1; cdr3_aa: ASSPGTGTYEQY
j_call: TRBJ2-5; v_call: TRBV7-2; cdr3_aa: ASRAGTGRGQTQY
j_call: TRBJ2-3; v_call: TRBV6-5; cdr3_aa: ASSYSTGTGTDTQY
j_call: TRBJ2-3; v_call: TRBV19; cdr3_aa: ASSLLRTSGSRIGTDTQY
j_call: TRBJ2-1; v_call: TRBV5-1; cdr3_aa: ASSPGQAREQF
j_call: TRBJ2-2; v_call: TRBV4-3; cdr3_aa: ASSQEPATANTGELF
j_call: TRBJ2-4; v_call: TRBV5-1; cdr3_aa: ASSLENRALQY
j_call: TRBJ1-1; v_call: TRBV7-8; cdr3_aa: ASSLLPMTEAF
j_call: TRBJ2-1; v_call: TRBV19; cdr3_aa: ASSILAGFEQF
j_call: TRBJ2-1; v_call: TRBV7-9; cdr3_aa: ASSFPVLNEQF
j_call: TRBJ2-6; v_call: TRBV7-3; cdr3_aa: ASSALVSGANVLT
j_call: TRBJ2-5; v_call: TRBV18; cdr3_aa: ASSSGPQETQY
j_call: TRBJ1-5; v_call: TRBV19; cdr3_aa: ASSIVGNRNQPQH
j_call: TRBJ1-2; v_call: TRBV30; cdr3_aa: AWSHLDRDGGGYT
j_call: TRBJ1-1; v_call: TRBV5-1; cdr3_aa: ASSARTTNTEAF
j_call: TRBJ2-7; v_call: TRBV7-2; cdr3_aa: ASGNKGYRYEQY